This T cell receptor (beta chain) appears in the sequencing data of a study of blood T cells in healthy people across ages. Overall study findings and caveats: The study found more naive CD4+ cells and higher diversity in long-lived than aged donors. The lack of PBMC sorting stopped any conclusive naive versus antigen-experienced comparison.

This CDR3 is 15 amino acids long. The V gene end was trimmed by 6 bases and the J gene end by 4 bases; junction bases not matched to a gene: 6. Alongside a J-beta primer mix, a sample-barcoded 5' primer served in a second PCR lasting roughly 7 to 12 cycles. A template-switch adaptor that had 12 random nucleotides put a tag on each cDNA molecule. Samples each returned at least 3 million CDR3-containing paired-end reads. MiXCR, run by TCRdb on the 5' RACE reads, gives a single entry per CDR3 protein. This repertoire shows hundreds of thousands of distinct CDR3 sequences, 56% found once; its top ten account for roughly 24%. Turning to this clonotype: The antigen is not known.

The origin of this receptor is a man aged 35-49 years in good health. The genes are TRBV12-3 or TRBV12-4 and TRBJ1-6; 7 bases are a match to TRBD1. Sequencing was carried out using blood. CDR3 sequence reads: CASSPTGIYNSPLHF. CDR3 DNA: TGTGCCAGCAGCCCGACAGGGATTTATAATTCACCCCTCCACTTT.